The rows below give T cell receptor beta chains drawn from one sample of a study of T cells after posttransplantation cyclophosphamide. Clones were sequenced by immunoSEQ multiplex PCR, and TCRdb holds only the in-frame ones, with some missing. The sample carries some 10,000 clones, about 93% recorded once. Sequencing was performed on PBMCs, taken after allogeneic stem cell transplant with posttransplant cyclophosphamide. The origin of the receptors is a female patient aged 30-39 years who received an allogeneic stem cell transplant from an unrelated donor, was CMV-positive, and had no GVHD. Part of the T cells may come from the graft donor. Each CDR3 is given with its conserved first and last residue. The D gene is left open where the match is weak. Rows give clone size only sometimes, using once, few, many, or a class for an expanded clone.

>.|TRBV11-2|TRBJ2-7|once
TGTGCCAGCAGCTTTACAGGGGGGGTCTACGAGCAGTACTTC
CASSFTGGVYEQYF
>TRBD2|TRBV28|TRBJ2-7|.
TGTGCCAGCAGTCGACGCCCGGGACTAGCGGGAGGGCTCTACGAGCAGTACTTC
CASSRRPGLAGGLYEQYF
>.|TRBV19|TRBJ1-2|.
TGTGCCAGTAGTCCCGACAGCCGAAACTATGGCTACACCTTC
CASSPDSRNYGYTF
>.|TRBV19|TRBJ2-7|.
TGTGCCAGTAGAGGAGACCACGGACGACAGAGCTCCTACGAGCAGTACTTC
CASRGDHGRQSSYEQYF
>TRBD1|TRBV6-5|TRBJ1-2|.
TGTGCCAGCAGTTTTTACAGGGGGACCAACTATGGCTACACCTTC
CASSFYRGTNYGYTF
>.|TRBV29-1|TRBJ1-2|.
TGCAGCGTTGAAGACGCCAGGGAATACTATGGCTACACCTTC
CSVEDAREYYGYTF
>.|TRBV6-1|TRBJ1-3|.
TGTGCCAGCAGCGGTGATGGGGGGAGAGGAAACACCATATATTTT
CASSGDGGRGNTIYF
>TRBD2|TRBV9|TRBJ2-1|.
TGTGCCAGCAGCGTAGGACTAGCGGGGGATAAGGGTGAGCAGTTCTTC
CASSVGLAGDKGEQFF
>.|TRBV28|TRBJ1-4|.
TGTGCCAGCAGTTTATCTACATGGGGGCTTGGGACTAATGAAAAACTGTTTTTT
CASSLSTWGLGTNEKLFF
>TRBD1|TRBV7-9|TRBJ1-5|.
TGTGCCAGCAGTTTTGACAGGGACAATCAGCCCCAGCATTTT
CASSFDRDNQPQHF
>TRBD1|TRBV14|TRBJ1-1|medium-sized
TGTGCCAGCAGCCGGAGCGCAGGGGGCTTTGAAGCTTTCTTT
CASSRSAGGFEAFF
>.|TRBV7-9|TRBJ2-5|.
TGTGCCAGCAGCTTGGGCCGGGGGATAGAGGAGACCCAGTACTTC
CASSLGRGIEETQYF
>.|TRBV20-1|TRBJ1-4|once
TGCAGTGCTCGGTTCAGGGGTGTTTTTTTT
CSARFRGVFF
>TRBD1|TRBV19|TRBJ1-5|.
TGTGCCAGTAGTCCCCGGACAGGGCATCAGCCCCAGCATTTT
CASSPRTGHQPQHF
>.|TRBV18|TRBJ2-1|.
TGTGCCAGCTCACCATTACAGGTGAGTTGGAATGAGCAGTTCTTC
CASSPLQVSWNEQFF
>TRBD2|TRBV27|TRBJ2-3|.
TGTGCCAGCAGTATCGGACTAGCGGGAGGGCTCAGGGTTACGCAGTATTTT
CASSIGLAGGLRVTQYF
>TRBD2|TRBV13|TRBJ2-5|.
TGTGCCAGCAGTTTTTCCGGGGGGGGCCAAGAGACCCAGTACTTC
CASSFSGGGQETQYF
>.|TRBV6-5|TRBJ2-7|.
TGTGCCAGCAGTTACTCTGACTTCCCCTCCTACGAGCAGTACTTC
CASSYSDFPSYEQYF
>TRBD2|TRBV6-5|TRBJ2-7|.
TGTGCCAGCAGGAGACTAGCGGGATATGAGCAGTACTTC
CASRRLAGYEQYF
>.|TRBV6-1|TRBJ1-5|.
TGTGCCAGCAGTACCTTTCGGGGCAATCAGCCCCAGCATTTT
CASSTFRGNQPQHF
>.|TRBV19|TRBJ1-5|.
TGTGCCAGTAGAGCGGGGGGCGCGAACAATCAGCCCCAGCATTTT
CASRAGGANNQPQHF
>.|TRBV6-1|TRBJ1-5|.
TGTGCCAGCAGTGAATCGGGGGGAGGCAATCAGCCCCAGCATTTT
CASSESGGGNQPQHF
>.|TRBV27|TRBJ2-7|once
TGTGCCAGCAGTTTTCTCGGGTCCGAGCAGTACTTC
CASSFLGSEQYF
>TRBD2|TRBV5-1|TRBJ2-5|.
TGCGCCAGCGGCGGACTAGCGGGGAATCAAGAGACCCAGTACTTC
CASGGLAGNQETQYF
>.|TRBV2|TRBJ1-2|.
TGTGCCAGTTCTCTTACAGGGTTAGATAACTATGGCTACACCTTC
CASSLTGLDNYGYTF
>TRBD2|TRBV10-3|TRBJ2-5|.
TGTGCCATCAGTGAGGGACCCGGGACTAGCGGAAACTTC
CAISEGPGTSGNF
>TRBD1|TRBV5-1|TRBJ1-4|.
TGCGCCAGCAGCATCGGACAGGGGGCGGAAAAACTGTTTTTT
CASSIGQGAEKLFF
>TRBD2|TRBV5-1|TRBJ2-5|.
TGCGCCAGCAGCTTGGTAACTAGCGGGGGACCCCAAGAGACCCAGTACTTC
CASSLVTSGGPQETQYF
>TRBD1|TRBV27|TRBJ1-1|.
TGTGCCAGCAGTCTCGGACAGGCGAACACTGAAGCTTTCTTT
CASSLGQANTEAFF
>TRBD1|TRBV5-8|TRBJ1-1|.
TGTGCCAGCAGCTTGGAAGGGGGCAGGGAGCCTGAAGCTTTCTTT
CASSLEGGREPEAFF
>.|TRBV29-1|TRBJ1-3|.
TGCAGCGTTGGCAGTTCTGGAAACACCATATATTTT
CSVGSSGNTIYF
>TRBD1|TRBV29-1|TRBJ1-2|.
TGCAGCGTTGGACAGGGTAACTATGGCTACACCTTC
CSVGQGNYGYTF
>.|TRBV19|TRBJ2-2|few
TGTGCCAGTAGTATGGTCGGGACAATGTGGGCCGGGGAGCTGTTTTTT
CASSMVGTMWAGELFF
>.|TRBV7-9|TRBJ2-2|.
TGTGCCAGCAGCTCCTACCGGGGGTTTCCGAACACCGGGGAGCTGTTTTTT
CASSSYRGFPNTGELFF
>TRBD2|TRBV18|TRBJ2-3|once
TGTGCCAGCTCACCTCCAAGCGGGAGGGCGACAGATACGCAGTATTTT
CASSPPSGRATDTQYF
>.|TRBV5-4|TRBJ1-2|.
TGTGCCAGCAGCTTGGGAGACTATGGCTACACCTTC
CASSLGDYGYTF
>.|TRBV5-1|TRBJ2-1|.
TGCGCCAGCAGCATGGGACATCCCTACAATGAGCAGTTCTTC
CASSMGHPYNEQFF
>.|TRBV9|TRBJ2-2|.
TGTGCCAGCAGCTCCACTCGCACCGGGGAGCTGTTTTTT
CASSSTRTGELFF
>.|TRBV19|TRBJ1-1|once
TGTGCCACGAACTACGGACATATGAACACTGAAGCTTTCTTT
CATNYGHMNTEAFF
>.|TRBV4-1|TRBJ2-7|.
TGCGCCAGCAGCCAAGTAAGATCGTGGCTCCTCTACGAGCAGTACTTC
CASSQVRSWLLYEQYF
>.|TRBV29-1|TRBJ2-3|.
TGCAGCGTTTTATCGGCTAGCGCAGATACGCAGTATTTT
CSVLSASADTQYF
>.|TRBV5-4|TRBJ2-1|few
TGTGCCAGCGGCCCTAGAGGGGGTCCCAATGAGCAGTTCTTC
CASGPRGGPNEQFF
>.|TRBV18|TRBJ2-1|.
TGTGCCAGCTCCCCCCGACAGGTCTATGAGCAGTTCTTC
CASSPRQVYEQFF
>.|TRBV7-2|TRBJ2-7|.
TGTGCCAGCAGCTTAGCGGCTCACTACGAGCAGTACTTC
CASSLAAHYEQYF
>.|TRBV27|TRBJ2-1|.
TGTGCCAGCAGTTTTTTGGGGGGTAAATCCTACAATGAGCAGTTCTTC
CASSFLGGKSYNEQFF
>.|TRBV7-9|TRBJ1-2|.
TGTGCCAGCAGCATGTTGTCGGTGGCAGCGATTAACTATGGCTACACCTTC
CASSMLSVAAINYGYTF
>.|TRBV6-5|TRBJ2-1|.
TGTGCCAGCAGTTCACCGGGACATGGACACAATGAGCAGTTCTTC
CASSSPGHGHNEQFF
>.|TRBV19|TRBJ2-7|.
TGTGCCAGTAGTGCTGAGTTTACACAGGGTGGTGCCCCCTACGAGCAGTACTTC
CASSAEFTQGGAPYEQYF
>.|TRBV6-1|TRBJ1-4|few
TGTGCCAGCACCCCCCGGGGGGGGACTAATGAAAAACTGTTTTTT
CASTPRGGTNEKLFF